This T cell receptor beta chain was recorded in a study of technical replicates of blood from a few donors. V lost 3 bases and J lost 1; bases outside the gene matches: 5. This CDR3 has 17 residues. CDR1 is SNHLY, CDR2 FYNNEI, per germline. Sequencing used immunoSEQ multiplex PCR; TCRdb keeps in-frame clones, though not all of them. In the table there are more than 55,000 clones, 91% of which are singletons. Sequences were obtained from PBMCs. The V gene is TRBV2, the J gene TRBJ2-1, with TRBD2 matching over 11 bases. The TCR sequence derives from a human donor in good health. Some clones in this sample may be carry-over from other donors' samples. CDR3 sequence (DNA): TGTGCCAGCAGTGAGTACCGGACTAGCGGGTCCTACAATGAGCAGTTCTTC. Encoded protein: CASSEYRTSGSYNEQFF.